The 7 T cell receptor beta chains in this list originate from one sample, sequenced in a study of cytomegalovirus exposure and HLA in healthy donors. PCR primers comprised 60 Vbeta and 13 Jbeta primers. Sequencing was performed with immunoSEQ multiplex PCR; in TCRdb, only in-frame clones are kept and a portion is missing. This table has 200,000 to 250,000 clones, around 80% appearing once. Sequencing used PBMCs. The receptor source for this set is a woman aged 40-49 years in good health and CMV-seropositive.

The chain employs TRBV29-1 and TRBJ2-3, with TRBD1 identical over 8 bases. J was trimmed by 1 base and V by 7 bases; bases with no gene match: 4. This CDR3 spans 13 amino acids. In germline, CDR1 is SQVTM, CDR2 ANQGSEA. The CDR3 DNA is TGCAGCGCGGACAGGGAAGGCACAGATACGCAGTATTTT. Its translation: CSADREGTDTQYF.

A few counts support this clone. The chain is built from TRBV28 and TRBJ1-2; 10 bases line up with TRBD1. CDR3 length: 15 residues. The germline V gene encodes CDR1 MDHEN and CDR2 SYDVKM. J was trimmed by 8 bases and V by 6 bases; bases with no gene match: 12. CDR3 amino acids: CASRASRDRGRGYTF. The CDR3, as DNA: TGTGCCAGCAGAGCCAGCCGGGACAGGGGAAGGGGCTACACCTTC.

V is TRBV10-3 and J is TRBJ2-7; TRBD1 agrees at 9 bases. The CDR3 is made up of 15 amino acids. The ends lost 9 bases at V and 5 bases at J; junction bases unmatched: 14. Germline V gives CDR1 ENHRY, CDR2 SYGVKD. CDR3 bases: TGTGCCATTAAAGCAACCCGGGACAGGGCTAACGAGCAGTACTTC. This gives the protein CAIKATRDRANEQYF.

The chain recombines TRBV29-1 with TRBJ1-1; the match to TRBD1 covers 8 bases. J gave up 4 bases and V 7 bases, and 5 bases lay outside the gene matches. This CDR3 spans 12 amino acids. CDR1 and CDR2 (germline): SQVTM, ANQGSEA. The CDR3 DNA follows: TGCAGCGGTGGACAGGGCGCCACTGAAGCTTTCTTT. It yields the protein CSGGQGATEAFF.

The CDR3: CASSSGNEQFF. The CDR3 coding sequence is TGTGCCAGCAGTTCGGGAAATGAGCAGTTCTTC. J is TRBJ2-1 and V is TRBV6-6, with D possibly TRBD2 on 5 matching bases. Trimming cost V 4 bases and J 7 bases, with 5 bases left between them. From germline, CDR1 is MNHNY and CDR2 SVGAGI (reference sequence). This CDR3 comprises 11 residues.

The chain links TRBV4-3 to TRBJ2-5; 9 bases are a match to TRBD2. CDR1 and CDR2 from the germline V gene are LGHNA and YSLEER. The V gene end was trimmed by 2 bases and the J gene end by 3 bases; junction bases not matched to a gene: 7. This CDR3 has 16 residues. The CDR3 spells CASSQNDIAGEETQYF. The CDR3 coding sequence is TGCGCCAGCAGCCAAAATGACATAGCGGGGGAAGAGACCCAGTACTTC.

The CDR3: CASTGTSINEQFF. The CDR3 coding sequence is TGTGCCAGCACCGGGACTAGCATTAATGAGCAGTTCTTC. The chain couples TRBV25-1 to TRBJ2-1, with 9 bases fitting TRBD2. Germline CDR1 is MGHDK and CDR2 is SYGVNS. This CDR3 has 13 amino acids. Trimming removed 7 bases from V and 7 bases from J; junction bases left unmatched: 5.